The rows below give T cell receptor beta chains drawn from one sample of a study of radiation and T cells in renal cell carcinoma. Repertoires were generated with immunoSEQ multiplex PCR, while TCRdb's copy carries only in-frame clones and drops some. The data contain about 150,000 clones, approximately 90% of them seen just once; the ten biggest clones take up 4.1%. Material: blood, obtained from a patient whose treatment included radiotherapy and nephrectomy. All receptors come from a woman between 65 and 79 years old with renal cell carcinoma. Each CDR3 is given with its conserved first and last residue. Fields, in order: D gene, clone size, V gene, J gene, CDR3 DNA, CDR3 protein. The D gene is left open where the match is weak. Clone size is given for some rows only: seen once, a few or many times, or a class if the clone is expanded.

D gene: TRBD1
clone size: NA
V gene: TRBV7-6
J gene: TRBJ1-3
CDR3 DNA: TGTGCCAGCAGCCCGCGGACAGGGGCGGGAAACACCATATATTTT
CDR3 protein: CASSPRTGAGNTIYF

D gene: NA
clone size: NA
V gene: TRBV4-1
J gene: TRBJ1-5
CDR3 DNA: TGCGCCAGCAGCATACCGGACAGAGATAATCAGCCCCAGCATTTT
CDR3 protein: CASSIPDRDNQPQHF

D gene: NA
clone size: NA
V gene: TRBV7-3
J gene: TRBJ2-7
CDR3 DNA: TGTGCCAGCAGCTTAACGGGGTTCGACGAGCAGTACTTC
CDR3 protein: CASSLTGFDEQYF

D gene: NA
clone size: NA
V gene: TRBV6-6
J gene: TRBJ2-2
CDR3 DNA: TGTGCCAGCAGTCTCAGCACCGGGGAGCTGTTTTTT
CDR3 protein: CASSLSTGELFF

D gene: NA
clone size: few
V gene: TRBV29-1
J gene: TRBJ1-1
CDR3 DNA: TGCGCCCTCGGACACAACACTGAAGCTTTCTTT
CDR3 protein: CALGHNTEAFF

D gene: NA
clone size: NA
V gene: TRBV1
J gene: TRBJ2-7
CDR3 DNA: TGCACCAGCAGCCCGGGGAATCCGTACGAGCAGTACTTC
CDR3 protein: CTSSPGNPYEQYF

D gene: NA
clone size: NA
V gene: TRBV19
J gene: TRBJ1-6
CDR3 DNA: TGTGCCAGTAGTATAGATCTAGGAGAAGCTTCACCCCTCCACTTT
CDR3 protein: CASSIDLGEASPLHF

D gene: NA
clone size: NA
V gene: TRBV21-1
J gene: TRBJ1-3
CDR3 DNA: TGTGCCAGCAGCAAGGGGGGTCACCCCTCTGGAAACACCATATATTTT
CDR3 protein: CASSKGGHPSGNTIYF

D gene: NA
clone size: NA
V gene: TRBV30
J gene: TRBJ1-2
CDR3 DNA: TGTGCCTGGAAAGTCAGGGAGCGACACTATGGCTACACCTTC
CDR3 protein: CAWKVRERHYGYTF

D gene: NA
clone size: NA
V gene: TRBV4-3
J gene: TRBJ1-6
CDR3 DNA: TGCGCCAGCAGCCAAGGACAGGAGGGTAATTCACCCCTCCACTTT
CDR3 protein: CASSQGQEGNSPLHF

D gene: NA
clone size: NA
V gene: TRBV7-9
J gene: TRBJ1-4
CDR3 DNA: TGTGCCAGCAGCTTAGTAGGGATTAATGAAAAACTGTTTTTT
CDR3 protein: CASSLVGINEKLFF

D gene: NA
clone size: NA
V gene: TRBV5-1
J gene: TRBJ2-5
CDR3 DNA: TGCGCCAGCAGTGGGGGCACTGGTGAGACCCAGTACTTC
CDR3 protein: CASSGGTGETQYF

D gene: TRBD2
clone size: NA
V gene: TRBV5-1
J gene: TRBJ2-7
CDR3 DNA: TGCGCCAGCAGCTTGGTCGGGGGGGGACCCTACGAGCAGTACTTC
CDR3 protein: CASSLVGGGPYEQYF

D gene: NA
clone size: NA
V gene: TRBV2
J gene: TRBJ1-3
CDR3 DNA: TGTGCCAGCAGCCCCGGGGCCTTTCGTGGAAACACCATATATTTT
CDR3 protein: CASSPGAFRGNTIYF

D gene: TRBD1
clone size: NA
V gene: TRBV28
J gene: TRBJ1-2
CDR3 DNA: TGTGCCAGCAGTTTTTTCGACAGGGTAGGCGGCTACACCTTC
CDR3 protein: CASSFFDRVGGYTF